This passage covers 14 T cell receptor beta chains from one sample sequenced in a study of T cells expressing NK-cell markers. TCRdb re-called the 5' RACE reads and gives one entry per CDR3 protein, without DNA. This sample lists some 340,000 distinct CDR3 sequences; its ten largest clones have 5.2%. Sequencing was carried out using blood T cells: a sorted CD56 or NKG2C T cell subset, CD4+ or CD8+ T cells, or bulk PBMC T cells (not recorded which). These receptors originate from a man aged 18 to 69 in good health.

This chain links TRBV6-1 with TRBJ1-2; the TCRdb D gene call, TRBD1, has no DNA to confirm it. Germline CDR1 MNHNS, CDR2 SASEGT. The CDR3 has 14 residues. CDR3: CASSQGQDNYGYTF.

CDR3 sequence: CASSLGYGGVTEAFF. The V gene is TRBV7-9, the J gene TRBJ1-1. Germline loops: CDR1 SEHNR, CDR2 FQNEAQ (reference sequence). The CDR3 runs 15 residues. Full variable domain (rest looked up from reference TRBV7-9 and TRBJ1-1): DTGVSQNPRHKITKRGQNVTFRCDPISEHNRLYWYRQTLGQGPEFLTYFQNEAQLEKSRLLSDRFSAERPKGSFSTLEIQRTEQGDSAMYLCASSLGYGGVTEAFFGQGTRLTVV.

The chain has TRBV10-3 and TRBJ2-7; TCRdb's D gene call, TRBD1, goes unchecked for lack of DNA. Germline loops: CDR1 ENHRY, CDR2 SYGVKD. The CDR3 covers 14 residues. CDR3 sequence reads: CAISDQGVNYEQYF.

The chain's CDR3 is CASYDRHSYNEQFF. The chain carries TRBV5-1 and TRBJ2-1; TCRdb lists TRBD1, though no DNA is available to test this call. Germline V gene lookup returns CDR1 SGHRS and CDR2 YFSETQ. This CDR3 spans 14 amino acids.

V and J are TRBV7-9 and TRBJ2-2; TCRdb designates TRBD1, a call that cannot be tested without DNA. The CDR3 has 15 residues. Germline loops: CDR1 SEHNR, CDR2 FQNEAQ (reference sequence). The CDR3 loop reads CASKPGQVRTGELFF.

J is TRBJ2-5 and V is TRBV27. CDR1 and CDR2 from the germline V gene are MNHEY and SMNVEV (reference sequence). There are 15 residues in the CDR3. CDR3 loop: CASSLVGKTQETQYF.

This rearrangement joins TRBV11-2 to TRBJ2-1; TCRdb's D gene call, TRBD1, goes unchecked for lack of DNA. Per germline, CDR1 SGHAT and CDR2 FQNNGV. The CDR3 length is 15 residues. The CDR3: CASSSVDLGVYEQFF. Full variable domain (rest looked up from reference TRBV11-2 and TRBJ2-1): EAGVAQSPRYKIIEKRQSVAFWCNPISGHATLYWYQQILGQGPKLLIQFQNNGVVDDSQLPKDRFSAERLKGVDSTLKIQPAKLEDSAVYLCASSSVDLGVYEQFFGPGTRLTVL.

The chain employs TRBV2 and TRBJ1-2. Germline CDR1 is SNHLY and CDR2 is FYNNEI. CDR3 length equals 13 residues. CDR3: CASKMRENYGYTF.

J is TRBJ2-5 and V is TRBV29-1. The CDR3 spans 13 residues. In germline, CDR1 is SQVTM, CDR2 ANQGSEA. CDR3 sequence reads: CSVTGSKQETQYF.

The chain carries TRBV20-1 and TRBJ2-5; TCRdb's D gene call, TRBD2, goes unchecked for lack of DNA. The germline gives CDR1 DFQATT, CDR2 SNEGSKA (reference sequence). This CDR3 has 14 amino acids. CDR3 residues: CSARAGAGGETQYF.

The V call is TRBV28, the J call TRBJ1-3. Germline V gene lookup returns CDR1 MDHEN and CDR2 SYDVKM. The CDR3 loop spans 14 amino acids. The CDR3 is CASSYKTSGNTIYF.

This chain joins TRBV10-3 and TRBJ2-5. This CDR3 has 11 residues. CDR1 and CDR2 (germline): ENHRY, SYGVKD. CDR3 protein: CAIKGYETQYF.

The rearrangement links TRBV12-3 or TRBV12-4 to TRBJ2-3; with no DNA, the TCRdb D assignment of TRBD1 cannot be verified. CDR3 size: 14 residues. The CDR3 here is CASSPRDPRGTQYF.

The genes are TRBV4-2 and TRBJ2-5; the D call of TRBD2 rests on TCRdb alone, since no DNA is present to check it. The CDR3 contains 17 residues. CDR1 and CDR2 from the germline V gene are LGHNA and YNFKEQ. The CDR3 loop reads CASSQDHGTSVQETQYF.